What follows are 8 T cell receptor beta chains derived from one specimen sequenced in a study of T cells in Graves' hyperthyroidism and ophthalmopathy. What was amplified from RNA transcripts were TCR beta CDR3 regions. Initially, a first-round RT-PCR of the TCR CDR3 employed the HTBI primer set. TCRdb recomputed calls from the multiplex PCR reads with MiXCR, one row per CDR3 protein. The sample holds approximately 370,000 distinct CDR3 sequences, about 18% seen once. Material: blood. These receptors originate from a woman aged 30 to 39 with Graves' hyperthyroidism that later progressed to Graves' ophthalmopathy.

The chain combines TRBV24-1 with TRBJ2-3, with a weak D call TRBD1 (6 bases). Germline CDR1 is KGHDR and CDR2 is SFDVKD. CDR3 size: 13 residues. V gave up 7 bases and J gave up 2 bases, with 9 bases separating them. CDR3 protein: CATRTGLTDTQYF. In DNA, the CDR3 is TGTGCCACCAGGACAGGACTCACAGATACGCAGTATTTT.

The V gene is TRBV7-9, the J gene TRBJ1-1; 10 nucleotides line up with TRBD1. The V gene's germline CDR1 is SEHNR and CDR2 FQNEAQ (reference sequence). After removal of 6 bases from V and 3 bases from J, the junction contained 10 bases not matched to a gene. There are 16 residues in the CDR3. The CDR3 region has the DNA TGTGCCAGCAGGGCAGGACAGGGGGGCGAGCACACTGAAGCTTTCTTT. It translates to CASRAGQGGEHTEAFF.

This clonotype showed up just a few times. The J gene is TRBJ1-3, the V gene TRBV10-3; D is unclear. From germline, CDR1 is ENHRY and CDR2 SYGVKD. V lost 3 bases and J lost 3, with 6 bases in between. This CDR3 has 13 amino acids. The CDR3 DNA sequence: TGTGCCATCAGTGAAAGTGATGGAAACACCATATATTTT. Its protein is CAISESDGNTIYF.

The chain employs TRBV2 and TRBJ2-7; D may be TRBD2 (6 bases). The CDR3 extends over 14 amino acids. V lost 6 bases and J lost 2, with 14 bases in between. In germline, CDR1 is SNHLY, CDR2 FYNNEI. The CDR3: CASRDTGRTYEQYF. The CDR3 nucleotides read TGTGCCAGCAGAGATACCGGGAGAACCTACGAGCAGTACTTC.

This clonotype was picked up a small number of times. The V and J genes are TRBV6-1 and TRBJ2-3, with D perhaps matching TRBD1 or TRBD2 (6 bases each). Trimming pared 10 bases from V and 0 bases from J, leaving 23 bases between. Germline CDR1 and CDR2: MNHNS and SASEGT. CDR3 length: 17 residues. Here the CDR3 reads CAISPGGHTSSTDTQYF. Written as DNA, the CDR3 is TGTGCCATCTCTCCCGGGGGCCACACCTCTAGCACAGATACGCAGTATTTT.

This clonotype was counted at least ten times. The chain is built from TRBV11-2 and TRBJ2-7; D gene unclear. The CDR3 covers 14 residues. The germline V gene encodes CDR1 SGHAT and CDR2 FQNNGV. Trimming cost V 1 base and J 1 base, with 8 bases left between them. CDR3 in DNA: TGTGCCAGCAGCTTAGTTGTCAGGTCCTACGAGCAGTACTTC. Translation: CASSLVVRSYEQYF.

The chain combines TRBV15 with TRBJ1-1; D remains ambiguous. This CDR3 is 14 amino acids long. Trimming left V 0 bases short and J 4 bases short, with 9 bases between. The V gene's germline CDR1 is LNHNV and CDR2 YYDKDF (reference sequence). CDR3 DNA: TGTGCCACCAGCAGAGATCGGCAGAGCACTGAAGCTTTCTTT. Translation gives CATSRDRQSTEAFF.

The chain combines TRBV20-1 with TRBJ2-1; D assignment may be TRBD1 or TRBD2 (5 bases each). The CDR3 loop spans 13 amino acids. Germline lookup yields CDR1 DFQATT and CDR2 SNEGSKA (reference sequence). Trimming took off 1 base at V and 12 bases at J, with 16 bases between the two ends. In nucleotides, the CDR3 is TGCAGTGCTAGAGTGTTTGAAGTGAGGGGGCAGTTCTTC. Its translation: CSARVFEVRGQFF.